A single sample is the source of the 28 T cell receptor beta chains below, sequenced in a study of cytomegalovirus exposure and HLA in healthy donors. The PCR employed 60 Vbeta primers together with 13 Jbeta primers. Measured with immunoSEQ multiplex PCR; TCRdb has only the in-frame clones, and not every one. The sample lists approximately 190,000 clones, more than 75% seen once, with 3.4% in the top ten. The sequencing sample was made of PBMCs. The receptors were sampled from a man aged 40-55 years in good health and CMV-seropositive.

The DNA for the CDR3 is TGTGCCAGCAGTTACTCGAGGGGAGGAATATACAATGAGCAGTTCTTC. It encodes CASSYSRGGIYNEQFF. This chain links TRBV6-5 with TRBJ2-1, with D maybe TRBD2 (6 bases). Trimming left V 0 bases short and J 4 bases short, with 13 bases between. Per the germline V gene, CDR1 is MNHEY and CDR2 is SVGAGI. This CDR3 is built from 16 residues.

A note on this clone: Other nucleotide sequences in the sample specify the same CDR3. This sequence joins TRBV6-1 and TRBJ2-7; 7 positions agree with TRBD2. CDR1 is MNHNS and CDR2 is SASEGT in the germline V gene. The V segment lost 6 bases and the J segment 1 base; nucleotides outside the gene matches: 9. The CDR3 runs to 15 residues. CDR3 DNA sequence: TGTGCCAGCAGGCGAACCTGGGAGGGATCCTACGAGCAGTACTTC. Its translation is CASRRTWEGSYEQYF.

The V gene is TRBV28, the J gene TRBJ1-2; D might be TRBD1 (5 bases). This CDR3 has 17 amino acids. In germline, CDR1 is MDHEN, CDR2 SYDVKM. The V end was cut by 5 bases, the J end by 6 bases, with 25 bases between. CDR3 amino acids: CASSLFTLRGRSDGYTF. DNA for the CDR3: TGTGCCAGCAGTCTGTTCACCCTCCGGGGGAGGTCGGATGGCTACACCTTC.

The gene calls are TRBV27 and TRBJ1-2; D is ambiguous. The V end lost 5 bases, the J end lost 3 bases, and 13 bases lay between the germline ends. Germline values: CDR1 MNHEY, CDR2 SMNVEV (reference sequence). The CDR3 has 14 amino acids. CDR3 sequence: CASSLIPEDYGYTF. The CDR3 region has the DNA TGTGCCAGCAGTCTCATCCCAGAGGACTATGGCTACACCTTC.

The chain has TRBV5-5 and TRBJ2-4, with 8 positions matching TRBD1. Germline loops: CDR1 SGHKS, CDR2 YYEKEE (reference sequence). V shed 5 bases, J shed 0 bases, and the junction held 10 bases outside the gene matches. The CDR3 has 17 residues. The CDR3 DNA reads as TGTGCCAGCAGGCTCGGACAGGGAGTTATAGCCAAAAACATTCAGTACTTC. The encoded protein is CASRLGQGVIAKNIQYF.

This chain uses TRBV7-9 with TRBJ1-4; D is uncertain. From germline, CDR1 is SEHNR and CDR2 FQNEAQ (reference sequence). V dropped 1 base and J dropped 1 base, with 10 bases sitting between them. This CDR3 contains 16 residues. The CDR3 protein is CASSLGFRGTNEKLFF. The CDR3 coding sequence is TGTGCCAGCAGCTTAGGATTCCGGGGAACTAATGAAAAACTGTTTTTT.

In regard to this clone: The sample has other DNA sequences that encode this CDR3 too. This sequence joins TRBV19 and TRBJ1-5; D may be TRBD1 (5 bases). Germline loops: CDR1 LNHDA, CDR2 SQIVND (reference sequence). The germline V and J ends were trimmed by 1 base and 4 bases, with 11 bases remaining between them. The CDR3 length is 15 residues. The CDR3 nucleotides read TGTGCCAGTAGTATAGGTCAGGGCAGTAATCAGCCCCAGCATTTT. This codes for CASSIGQGSNQPQHF.

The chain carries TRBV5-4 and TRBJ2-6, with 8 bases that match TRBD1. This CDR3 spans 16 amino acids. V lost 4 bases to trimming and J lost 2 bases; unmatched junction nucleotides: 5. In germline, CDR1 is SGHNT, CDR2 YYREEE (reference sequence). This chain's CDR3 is CASSQDRGTGANVLTF. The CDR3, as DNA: TGTGCCAGCAGCCAAGACAGGGGAACTGGGGCCAACGTCCTGACTTTC.

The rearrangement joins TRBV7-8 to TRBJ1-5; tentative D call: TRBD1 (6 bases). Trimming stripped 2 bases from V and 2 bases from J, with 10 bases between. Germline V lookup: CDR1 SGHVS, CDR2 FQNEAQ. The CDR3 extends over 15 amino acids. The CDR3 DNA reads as TGTGCCAGCAGCTTAAGGGGACACGGCAATCAGCCCCAGCATTTT. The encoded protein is CASSLRGHGNQPQHF.

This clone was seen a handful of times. In nucleotides, the CDR3 is TGTGCCAGCAGTCCCCGGACAGGAAGAGACACTGAAGCTTTCTTT. This encodes CASSPRTGRDTEAFF. The rearrangement uses TRBV6-5 and TRBJ1-1, with 7 nucleotides matching TRBD1. The germline V gene encodes CDR1 MNHEY and CDR2 SVGAGI. Germline trimming cut 5 bases from V and 3 bases from J; bases unmatched to any gene: 9. This CDR3 region has 15 residues.

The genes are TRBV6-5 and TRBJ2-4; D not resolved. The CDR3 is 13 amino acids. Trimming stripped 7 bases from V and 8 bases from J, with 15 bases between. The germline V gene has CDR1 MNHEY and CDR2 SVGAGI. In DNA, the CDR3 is TGTGCCAGCACCCCCGAGTCTCAGGACATTCAGTACTTC. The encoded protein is CASTPESQDIQYF.

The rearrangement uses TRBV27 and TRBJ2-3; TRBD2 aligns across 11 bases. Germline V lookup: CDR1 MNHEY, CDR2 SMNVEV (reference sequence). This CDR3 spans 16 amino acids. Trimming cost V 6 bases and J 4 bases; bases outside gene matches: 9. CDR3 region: CASRPLLAGASDTQYF. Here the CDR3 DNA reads TGTGCCAGCAGACCATTACTAGCGGGAGCGTCAGATACGCAGTATTTT.

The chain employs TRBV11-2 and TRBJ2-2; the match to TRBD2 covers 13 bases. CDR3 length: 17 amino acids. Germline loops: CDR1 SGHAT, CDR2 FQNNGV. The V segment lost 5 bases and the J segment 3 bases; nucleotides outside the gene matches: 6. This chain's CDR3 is CASSKGLAGTDTGELFF. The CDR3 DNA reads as TGTGCCAGCAGCAAGGGACTAGCGGGAACCGACACCGGGGAGCTGTTTTTT.

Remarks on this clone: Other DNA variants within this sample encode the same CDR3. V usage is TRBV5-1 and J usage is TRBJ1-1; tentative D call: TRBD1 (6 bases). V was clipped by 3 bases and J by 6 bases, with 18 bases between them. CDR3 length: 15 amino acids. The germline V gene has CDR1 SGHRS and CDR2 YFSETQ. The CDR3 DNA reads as TGCGCCAGCAGCTGGGGGCGGCAGGGAAGCTCTGAAGCTTTCTTT. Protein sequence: CASSWGRQGSSEAFF.

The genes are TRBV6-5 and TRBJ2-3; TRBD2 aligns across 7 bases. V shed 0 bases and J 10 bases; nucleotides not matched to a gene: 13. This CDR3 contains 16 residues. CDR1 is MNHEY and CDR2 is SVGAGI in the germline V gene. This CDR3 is CASSYSAGGTTGPQYF. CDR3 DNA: TGTGCCAGCAGTTACTCGGCCGGGGGGACCACGGGTCCGCAGTATTTT.

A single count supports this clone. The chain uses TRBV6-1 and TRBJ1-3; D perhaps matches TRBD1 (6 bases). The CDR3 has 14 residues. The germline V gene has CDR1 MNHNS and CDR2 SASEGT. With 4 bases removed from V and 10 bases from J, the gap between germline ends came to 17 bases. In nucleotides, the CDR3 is TGTGCCAGCAGTGGCCTTAAACAGGGTAGGACCATATATTTT. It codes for CASSGLKQGRTIYF.

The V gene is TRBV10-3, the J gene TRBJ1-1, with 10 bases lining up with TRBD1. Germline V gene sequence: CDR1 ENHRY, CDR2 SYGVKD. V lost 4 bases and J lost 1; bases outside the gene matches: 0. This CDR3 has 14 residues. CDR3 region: CAISGDRGNTEAFF. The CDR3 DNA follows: TGTGCCATCAGTGGGGACAGGGGGAACACTGAAGCTTTCTTT.

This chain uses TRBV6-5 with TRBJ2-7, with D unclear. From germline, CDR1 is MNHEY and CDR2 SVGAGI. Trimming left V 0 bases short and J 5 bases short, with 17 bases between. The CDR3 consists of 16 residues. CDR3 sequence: CASSYSTWHGTNEQYF. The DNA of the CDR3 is TGTGCCAGCAGTTACTCGACATGGCATGGAACCAACGAGCAGTACTTC.

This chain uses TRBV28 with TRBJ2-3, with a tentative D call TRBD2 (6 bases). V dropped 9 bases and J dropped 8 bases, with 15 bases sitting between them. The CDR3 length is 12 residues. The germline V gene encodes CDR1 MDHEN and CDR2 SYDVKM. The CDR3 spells CASTRERGTQYF. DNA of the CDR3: TGTGCCAGTACCCGGGAGAGGGGTACGCAGTATTTT.

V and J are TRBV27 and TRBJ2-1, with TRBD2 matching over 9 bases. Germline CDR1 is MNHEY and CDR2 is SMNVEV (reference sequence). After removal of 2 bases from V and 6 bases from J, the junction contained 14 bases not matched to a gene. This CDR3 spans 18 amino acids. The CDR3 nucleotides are TGTGCCAGCAGTTTAACAGGTCCGGGACTAGCTAGAAGCAATGAGCAGTTCTTC. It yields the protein CASSLTGPGLARSNEQFF.

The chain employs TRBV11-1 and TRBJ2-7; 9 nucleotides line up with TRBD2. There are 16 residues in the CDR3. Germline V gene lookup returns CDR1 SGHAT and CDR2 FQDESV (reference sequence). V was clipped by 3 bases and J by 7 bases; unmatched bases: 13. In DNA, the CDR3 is TGTGCCAGCAGCTTTGAGGCGCTAGCGGGAACGGGTGAGCAGTACTTC. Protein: CASSFEALAGTGEQYF.

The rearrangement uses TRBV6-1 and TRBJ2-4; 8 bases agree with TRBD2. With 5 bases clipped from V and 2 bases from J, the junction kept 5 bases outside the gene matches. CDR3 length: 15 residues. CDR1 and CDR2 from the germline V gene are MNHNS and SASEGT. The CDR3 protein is CASSSGGGSKNIQYF. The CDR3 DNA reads TGTGCCAGCAGTTCGGGGGGGGGATCCAAAAACATTCAGTACTTC.

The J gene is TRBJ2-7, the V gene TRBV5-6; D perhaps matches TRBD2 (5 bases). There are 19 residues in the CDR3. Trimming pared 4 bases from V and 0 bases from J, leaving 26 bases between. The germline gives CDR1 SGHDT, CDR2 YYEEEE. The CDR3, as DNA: TGTGCCAGCAGCCCGATAGAAAAGCGAGGGAGTATAAGCTCCTACGAGCAGTACTTC. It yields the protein CASSPIEKRGSISSYEQYF.

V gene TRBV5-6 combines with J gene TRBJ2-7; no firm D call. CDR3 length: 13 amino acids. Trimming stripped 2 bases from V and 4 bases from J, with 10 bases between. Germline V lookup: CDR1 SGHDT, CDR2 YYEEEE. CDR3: CASSFEEPYEQYF. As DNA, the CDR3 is TGTGCCAGCAGCTTTGAGGAACCTTACGAGCAGTACTTC.

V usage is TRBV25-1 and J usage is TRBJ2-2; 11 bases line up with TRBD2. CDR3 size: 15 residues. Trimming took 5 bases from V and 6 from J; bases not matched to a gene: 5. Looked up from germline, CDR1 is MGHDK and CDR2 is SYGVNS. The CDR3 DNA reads TGTGCCAGCAGTATAGCGGGAGGGCCAGCCGGGGAGCTGTTTTTT. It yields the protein CASSIAGGPAGELFF. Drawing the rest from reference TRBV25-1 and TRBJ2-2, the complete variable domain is EADIYQTPRYLVIGTGKKITLECSQTMGHDKMYWYQQDPGMELHLIHYSYGVNSTEKGDLSSESTVSRIRTEHFPLTLESARPSHTSQYLCASSIAGGPAGELFFGEGSRLTVL.

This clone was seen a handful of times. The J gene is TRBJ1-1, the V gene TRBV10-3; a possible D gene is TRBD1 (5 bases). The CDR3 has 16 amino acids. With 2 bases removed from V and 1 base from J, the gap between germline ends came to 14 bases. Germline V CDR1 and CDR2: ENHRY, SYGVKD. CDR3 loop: CAISEGIWGPNTEAFF. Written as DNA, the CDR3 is TGTGCCATCAGTGAGGGTATATGGGGCCCGAACACTGAAGCTTTCTTT.

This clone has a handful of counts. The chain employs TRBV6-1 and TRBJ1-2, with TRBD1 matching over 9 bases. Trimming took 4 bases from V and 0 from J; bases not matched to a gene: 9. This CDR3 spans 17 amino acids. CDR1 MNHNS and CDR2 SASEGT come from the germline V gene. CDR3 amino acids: CASSGLGQGKANYGYTF. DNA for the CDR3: TGTGCCAGCAGTGGGCTTGGACAGGGGAAAGCTAACTATGGCTACACCTTC.

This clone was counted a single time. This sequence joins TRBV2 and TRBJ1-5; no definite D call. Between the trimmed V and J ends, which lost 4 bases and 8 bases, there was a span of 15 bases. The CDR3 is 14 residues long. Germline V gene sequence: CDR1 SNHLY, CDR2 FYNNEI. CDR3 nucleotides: TGTGCCAGCAGTGCGGGGAAAGGGTTGGAGCCCCAGCATTTT. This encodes CASSAGKGLEPQHF.